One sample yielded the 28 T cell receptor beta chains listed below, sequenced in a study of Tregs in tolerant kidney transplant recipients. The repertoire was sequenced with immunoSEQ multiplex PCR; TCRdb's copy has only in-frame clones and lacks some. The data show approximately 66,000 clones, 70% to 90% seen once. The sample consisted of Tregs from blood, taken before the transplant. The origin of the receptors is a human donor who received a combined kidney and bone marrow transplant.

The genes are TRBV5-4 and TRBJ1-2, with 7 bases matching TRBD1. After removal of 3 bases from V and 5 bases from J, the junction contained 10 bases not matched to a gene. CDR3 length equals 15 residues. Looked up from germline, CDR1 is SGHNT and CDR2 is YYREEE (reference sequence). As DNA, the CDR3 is TGTGCCAGCAGCTCAAGGACAGGACACGGGTATGGCTACACCTTC. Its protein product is CASSSRTGHGYGYTF.

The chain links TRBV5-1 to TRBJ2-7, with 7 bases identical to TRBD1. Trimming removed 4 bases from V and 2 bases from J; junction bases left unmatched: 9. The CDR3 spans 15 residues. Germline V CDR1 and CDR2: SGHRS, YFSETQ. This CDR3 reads CASSASTGATYEQYF. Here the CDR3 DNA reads TGCGCCAGCAGCGCCTCTACAGGGGCGACCTACGAGCAGTACTTC.

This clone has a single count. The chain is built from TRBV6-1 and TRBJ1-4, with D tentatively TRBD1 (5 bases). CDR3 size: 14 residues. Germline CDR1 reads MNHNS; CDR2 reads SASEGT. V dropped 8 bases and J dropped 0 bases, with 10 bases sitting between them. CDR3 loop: CASRGHPTNEKLFF. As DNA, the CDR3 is TGTGCCAGCCGCGGACACCCAACTAATGAAAAACTGTTTTTT.

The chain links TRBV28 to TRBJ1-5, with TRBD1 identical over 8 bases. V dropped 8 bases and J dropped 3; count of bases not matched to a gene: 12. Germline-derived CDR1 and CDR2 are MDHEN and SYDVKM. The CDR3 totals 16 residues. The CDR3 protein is CASQQGAGGDNQPQHF. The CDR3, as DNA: TGTGCCAGCCAGCAGGGGGCAGGGGGGGACAATCAGCCCCAGCATTTT.

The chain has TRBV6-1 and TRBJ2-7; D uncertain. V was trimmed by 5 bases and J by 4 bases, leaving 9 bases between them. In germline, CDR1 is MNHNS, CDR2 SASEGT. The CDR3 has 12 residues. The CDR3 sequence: CASSFQDYEQYF. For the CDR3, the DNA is TGTGCCAGCAGTTTCCAGGATTACGAGCAGTACTTC.

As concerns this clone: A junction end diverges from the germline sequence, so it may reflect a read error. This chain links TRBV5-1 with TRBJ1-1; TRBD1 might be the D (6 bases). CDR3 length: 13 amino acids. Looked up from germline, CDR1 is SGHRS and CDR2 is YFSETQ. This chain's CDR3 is CANSPQGNTEAFF. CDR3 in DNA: TGCGCCAACAGCCCACAGGGAAACACTGAAGCTTTCTTT.

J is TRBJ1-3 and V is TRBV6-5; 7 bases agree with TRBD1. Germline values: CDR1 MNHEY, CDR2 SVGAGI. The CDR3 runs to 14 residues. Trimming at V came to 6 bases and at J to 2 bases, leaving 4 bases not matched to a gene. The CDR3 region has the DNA TGTGCCAGCAGGACAGGGAGTCCTGGAAACACCATATATTTT. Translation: CASRTGSPGNTIYF.

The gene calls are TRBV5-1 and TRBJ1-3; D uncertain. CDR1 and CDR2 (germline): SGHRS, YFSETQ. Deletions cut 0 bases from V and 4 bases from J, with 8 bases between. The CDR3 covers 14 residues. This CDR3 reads CASSLAVGGNTIYF. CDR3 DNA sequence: TGCGCCAGCAGCTTGGCCGTCGGGGGAAACACCATATATTTT.

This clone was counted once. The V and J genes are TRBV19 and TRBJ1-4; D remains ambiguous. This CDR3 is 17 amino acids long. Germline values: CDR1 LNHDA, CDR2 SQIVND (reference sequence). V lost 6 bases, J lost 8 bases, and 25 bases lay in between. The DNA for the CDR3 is TGTGCCAGTAGAACGCGGATGATCGGCGTTGGATCCGAAAAACTGTTTTTT. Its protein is CASRTRMIGVGSEKLFF.

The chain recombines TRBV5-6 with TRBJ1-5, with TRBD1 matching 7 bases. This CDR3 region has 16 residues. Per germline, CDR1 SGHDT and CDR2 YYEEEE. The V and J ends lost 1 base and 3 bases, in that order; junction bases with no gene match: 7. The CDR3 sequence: CASSLTGERYNQPQHF. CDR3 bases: TGTGCCAGCAGCTTGACAGGGGAGCGATACAATCAGCCCCAGCATTTT.

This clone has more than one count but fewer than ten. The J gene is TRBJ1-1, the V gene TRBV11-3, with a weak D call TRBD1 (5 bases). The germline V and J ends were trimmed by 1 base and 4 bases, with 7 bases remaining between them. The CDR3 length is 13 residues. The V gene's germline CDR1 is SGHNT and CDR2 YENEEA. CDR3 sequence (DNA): TGTGCCAGCAGCTTAGCGGGGGGCACTGAAGCTTTCTTT. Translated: CASSLAGGTEAFF.

CDR3 region: CASSPSWKAQYF. CDR3 in DNA: TGTGCCAGCAGCCCCTCATGGAAGGCGCAGTACTTC. This chain links TRBV7-2 with TRBJ2-7; no definite D call. The CDR3 consists of 12 residues. V lost 5 bases, J lost 9 bases, and 14 bases lay in between. Germline V gives CDR1 SGHTA, CDR2 FQGNSA.

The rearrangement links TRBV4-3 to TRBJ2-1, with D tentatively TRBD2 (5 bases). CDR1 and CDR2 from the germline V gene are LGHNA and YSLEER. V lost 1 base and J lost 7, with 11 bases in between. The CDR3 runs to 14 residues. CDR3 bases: TGCGCCAGCAGCCAAGGGGTAGCGTCGAATGAGCAGTTCTTC. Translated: CASSQGVASNEQFF.

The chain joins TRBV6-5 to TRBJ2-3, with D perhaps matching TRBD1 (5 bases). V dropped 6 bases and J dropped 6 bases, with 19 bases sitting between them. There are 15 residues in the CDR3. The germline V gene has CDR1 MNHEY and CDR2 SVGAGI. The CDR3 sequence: CASRPRVRSSDTQYF. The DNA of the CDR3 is TGTGCCAGCAGGCCCAGGGTGCGGTCTTCGGATACGCAGTATTTT.

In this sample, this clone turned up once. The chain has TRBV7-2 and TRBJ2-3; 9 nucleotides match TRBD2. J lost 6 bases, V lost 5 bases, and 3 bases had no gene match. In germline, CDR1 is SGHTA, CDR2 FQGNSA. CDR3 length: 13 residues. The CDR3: CASSGTSSDTQYF. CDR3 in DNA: TGTGCCAGCAGCGGGACTAGCTCCGATACGCAGTATTTT.

CDR3 DNA: TGTGCCAGCTCACCACGGAAAAGCACAGATACGCAGTATTTT. Its protein is CASSPRKSTDTQYF. This chain links TRBV18 with TRBJ2-3; D is unclear. Trimming removed 1 base from V and 0 bases from J, with 5 bases in between. Per the germline V gene, CDR1 is KGHSH and CDR2 is LQKENI. CDR3 length: 14 residues.

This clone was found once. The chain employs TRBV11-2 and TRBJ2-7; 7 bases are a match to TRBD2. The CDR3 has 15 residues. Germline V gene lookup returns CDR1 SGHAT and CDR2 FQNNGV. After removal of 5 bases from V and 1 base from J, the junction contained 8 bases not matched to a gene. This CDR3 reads CASSRWASGSYEQYF. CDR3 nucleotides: TGTGCCAGCAGCCGTTGGGCTAGCGGATCCTACGAGCAGTACTTC.

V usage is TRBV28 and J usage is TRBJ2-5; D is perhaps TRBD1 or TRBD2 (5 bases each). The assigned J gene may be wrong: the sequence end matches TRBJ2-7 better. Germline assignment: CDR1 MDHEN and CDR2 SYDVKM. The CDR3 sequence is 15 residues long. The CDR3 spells CASSSPGADLYEQYF. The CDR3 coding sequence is TGTGCCAGCAGTTCGCCCGGGGCCGACCTCTACGAGCAGTACTTC.

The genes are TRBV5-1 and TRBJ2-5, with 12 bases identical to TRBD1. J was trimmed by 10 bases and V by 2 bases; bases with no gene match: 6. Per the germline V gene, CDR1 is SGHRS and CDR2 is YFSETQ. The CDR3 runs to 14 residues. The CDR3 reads CASSFSGQGADQYF. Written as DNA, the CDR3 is TGCGCCAGCAGCTTCTCGGGACAGGGGGCAGACCAGTACTTC.

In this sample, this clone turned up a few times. The CDR3 is CASWYSSGNTIYF. Written as DNA, the CDR3 is TGTGCCAGCTGGTACAGCTCTGGAAACACCATATATTTT. This sequence joins TRBV6-1 and TRBJ1-3; D ambiguous. This CDR3 spans 13 amino acids. The V end was cut by 8 bases, the J end by 0 bases, with 8 bases between. CDR1 and CDR2 (germline): MNHNS, SASEGT.

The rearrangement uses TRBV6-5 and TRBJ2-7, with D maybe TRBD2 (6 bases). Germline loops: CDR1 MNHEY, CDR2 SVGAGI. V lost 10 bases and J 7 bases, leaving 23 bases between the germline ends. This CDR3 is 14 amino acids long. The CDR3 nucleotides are TGTGCCACCCAAGTGGAGGGTGGCGGTCTTGAGCAGTACTTC. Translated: CATQVEGGGLEQYF.

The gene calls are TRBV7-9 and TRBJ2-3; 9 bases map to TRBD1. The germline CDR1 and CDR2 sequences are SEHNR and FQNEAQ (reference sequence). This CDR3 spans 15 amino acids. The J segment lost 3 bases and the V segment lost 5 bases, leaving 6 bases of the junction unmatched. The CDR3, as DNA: TGTGCCAGCAGCCCTCCGGGACAGGGAACAGATACGCAGTATTTT. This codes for CASSPPGQGTDTQYF.

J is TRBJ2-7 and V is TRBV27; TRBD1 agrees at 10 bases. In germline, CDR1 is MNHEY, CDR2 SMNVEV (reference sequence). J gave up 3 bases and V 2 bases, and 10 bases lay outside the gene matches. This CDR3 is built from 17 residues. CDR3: CASSLDGTGTGVYEQYF. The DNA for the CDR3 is TGTGCCAGCAGTTTAGATGGCACTGGGACAGGGGTCTACGAGCAGTACTTC.

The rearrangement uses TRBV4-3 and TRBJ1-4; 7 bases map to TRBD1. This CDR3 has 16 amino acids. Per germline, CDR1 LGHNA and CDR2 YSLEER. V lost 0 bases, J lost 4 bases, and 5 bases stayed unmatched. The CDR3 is CASSQDRTGLNEKLFF. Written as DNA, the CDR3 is TGCGCCAGCAGCCAAGATCGGACAGGCCTTAATGAAAAACTGTTTTTT.

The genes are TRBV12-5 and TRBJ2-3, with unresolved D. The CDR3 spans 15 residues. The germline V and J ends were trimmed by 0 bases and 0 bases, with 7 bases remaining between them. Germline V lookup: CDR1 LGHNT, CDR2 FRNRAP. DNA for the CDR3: TGTGCTAGTGGTTTGGTAGACACCAGCACAGATACGCAGTATTTT. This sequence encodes CASGLVDTSTDTQYF. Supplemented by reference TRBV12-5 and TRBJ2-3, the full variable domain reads DARVTQTPRHKVTEMGQEVTMRCQPILGHNTVFWYRQTMMQGLELLAYFRNRAPLDDSGMPKDRFSAEMPDATLATLKIQPSEPRDSAVYFCASGLVDTSTDTQYFGPGTRLTVL.

The CDR3 loop reads CASSRSTDIQSRANVLTF. The CDR3 DNA is TGTGCCAGCTCAAGAAGTACGGACATACAAAGTCGGGCCAACGTCCTGACTTTC. This chain links TRBV18 with TRBJ2-6; D is perhaps TRBD1 (5 bases). Trimming stripped 5 bases from V and 5 bases from J, with 22 bases between. The CDR3 has 18 amino acids. Per germline, CDR1 KGHSH and CDR2 LQKENI.

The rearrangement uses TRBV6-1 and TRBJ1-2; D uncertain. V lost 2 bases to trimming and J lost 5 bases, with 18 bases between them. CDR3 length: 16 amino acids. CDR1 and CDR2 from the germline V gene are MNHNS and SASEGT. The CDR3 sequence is CASSEKGRLGAYGYTF. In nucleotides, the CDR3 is TGTGCCAGCAGTGAAAAGGGTCGACTGGGCGCTTATGGCTACACCTTC.

This chain's CDR3 is CASSLGRRGRATEAFF. In nucleotides, the CDR3 is TGTGCCAGCAGCTTAGGCCGAAGGGGGCGGGCCACTGAAGCTTTCTTT. The chain uses TRBV7-2 and TRBJ1-1, with 7 bases matching TRBD1. Trimming at V came to 1 base and at J to 4 bases, leaving 9 bases not matched to a gene. This CDR3 contains 16 residues. The germline V gene encodes CDR1 SGHTA and CDR2 FQGNSA.